This TCR beta chain was sequenced during a study of shared clonotypes between healthy human individuals (dated by TCRdb to the early 2020s). For the wider study: Two women and a few men aged 18 to 49 years were included in the cohort. The study deeply sequenced blood TCR repertoires of about 5 healthy adults to estimate repertoire size and the extent of clonotype sharing between individuals. For each donor, CD4 naive and CD4 memory were each run on three plates, CD8 naive on two plates, and CD8 memory on one plate. Leukapheresis yielded between about 0.8 and 8.9 billion PBMCs per donor. To increase sequencing depth and limit assay-specific biases, TCR repertoire library preparation and sequencing were carried out by different laboratories using diverse techniques.

TCR CDR3 regions were amplified from genomic DNA by multiplex PCR using the deep immunoSEQ assay. Extracted genomic DNA from each cell subset was distributed evenly across all wells of several immunoSEQ 96-well plates, and each plate was treated as a replicate. For sorted subsets, 150 to 250 ng genomic DNA, equal to 30,000 to 35,000 T cell genomes, was loaded into each replicate PCR. The purified libraries were quantified using a Qubit 3.0 fluorometer, sized with a Bioanalyzer 2100, and then quantified again using the KAPA Library Quantification kit. A separate single-read 150-cycle Illumina NextSeq 550 flow cell was used to sequence each immunoSEQ 96-well plate. Processing in the source paper ran as follows. Because the immunoSEQ output included only junctional sequences and no quality scores, the filtering could not be the same as the filtering used for full-length reads. To assign V/J genes and CDR3, sequences were annotated against IMGT germline references using PyIR, a Python wrapper for IgBLAST v1.9. Reads were filtered out if the reads had weak V/J assignments (E-value above 1e-6), no CDR3, stop codons, out-of-frame junctions, or ambiguous translated residues. V3J clonotypes were defined as sequences sharing an identical inferred V gene, J gene, and CDR3 amino acid sequence. Percentage overlap between repertoires was computed as shared unique clonotypes divided by the size of the smaller repertoire. Three approaches were used to assess repertoire richness: RTK rarefaction, the Chao1 estimator, and Recon v2.1 estimates of unobserved clonotypes. OLGA was used to compute generation probabilities for all TCRbeta clonotypes that the gDNA method yielded from a few donors. What TCRdb holds here is the immuneACCESS table cut down to in-frame rearrangements. Part of the clones is not present; checked against another copy, under half of the missing clones reflect an unresolved V gene, and the others are unexplained. V, J and clone size were drawn from that table, and D and trimming were deduced from the DNA. The sample table shows roughly 2,000,000 clones, and approximately 92% are seen once. Under 2% of the sample goes to the ten largest clones.

Concerning this clone: This clone's antigen is unknown. No qualities accompany the bases; no much larger clone lies one base away.

CD8 naive samples consisted of CD45RO-negative cells that were positively selected for CCR7, yielding a CD45RA+CCR7+ population without TemRA cells. The donors were healthy, HIV-negative adults who had no recently reported acute infections or vaccinations. Every donor was a Caucasian adult residing in Nashville, Tennessee, USA. After blood collection by leukapheresis, PBMCs were isolated using Ficoll-Histopaque density gradient centrifugation and then cryopreserved in the vapor phase of liquid nitrogen. Analytical flow cytometry was used to check the purity and quantity of every magnetically sorted T cell population. From each sorted fraction, genomic DNA was isolated and quantified by UV absorbance on a Nanodrop 2000c. General study outcomes and caveats: Incomplete sequencing was indicated by rarefaction of sorted-subset datasets, despite the large sequencing depth. Compared with non-shared clonotypes, clonotypes shared by all four sorted-subset donors had higher generation probabilities. Naive subsets generally had larger estimated clonotype richness than memory subsets did. Pairwise subsampling led to the expectation that sequencing depth would affect the degree of clonotype sharing among donors. Across a few donors, about 4.5% of naive CD4, approximately 3.6% of naive CD8, roughly 2.3% of memory CD4, and roughly 0.4% of memory CD8 clonotypes were shared. Sampling was restricted to blood, and TCR repertoires in tissues likely differ from the TCR repertoires found in blood. The small number of donors limited the genetic and exposure-history diversity represented.

The sequenced sample was naive CD8+ T cells from PBMCs. The cell subset or site label corresponds to: CD45RA+CCR7+. This receptor was taken from a man in his late teens or twenties in good health. Some clones in this sample may be carry-over from other donors' samples.

The bases read TGTGCCAGCAGTGATAGGGACCGTGACTACGAGCAGTACTTC. It translates to CASSDRDRDYEQYF. The chain was built from TRBV2 and TRBJ2-7, with the D call perhaps TRBD1 or TRBD2, as 5 bases match in each case. Taken from cysteine to phenylalanine, the CDR3 has 14 residues. CDR3 DNA only is kept here, 42 bases in frame from base 1. Per the germline V gene, SNHLY is the CDR1 and FYNNEI is the CDR2. The V end loses 3 bases and the J end loses 3 bases, and a stretch of 12 bases separates them.